This record looks at one TCR beta chain sequence and its context. Its antigen is as yet unknown. Sequence at one end of the junction differs from germline and may be a read error. This entry comes from a study of T cell repertoires in cytomegalovirus infection. The wider study: In public TCR beta signatures, there were indications of both CMV infection and matching HLA type.

Study-wide points: It was HLA-C-restricted CMV-specific TCR beta clonotypes that dominated the response ex vivo. The cumulative frequency of public TCR beta families distinguished individuals who carried CMV together with the relevant HLA.

The germline V gene encodes CDR1 MDHEN and CDR2 SYDVKM. This CDR3 spans 13 amino acids. MiXCR was run by TCRdb on the reads, yielding one entry per CDR3 protein. The data contain around 300,000 distinct CDR3 sequences, approximately 22% of them singletons. Sequenced here: cultured PBMCs, sampled from culture after CMV antigen stimulation. This chain connects TRBV28 to TRBJ1-2; D is unresolved. The clonotype comes from a human donor in good health (CMV status not recorded). Some clones in this sample may be carry-over from other donors' samples. The CDR3 loop reads CDSSETGGYGYTF. In nucleotides, the CDR3 is TGTGACAGCAGCGAGACGGGCGGCTATGGCTACACCTTC.